The TCR beta chain under discussion was sequenced for a study of shared clonotypes between healthy human individuals. The data were produced by immunoSEQ multiplex PCR, yet TCRdb's version contains in-frame clones alone and is incomplete. Among 2 million to 3 million clones, more than 80% were seen once, and the ten largest hold about 0.13%. Worth noting for this clone: Its antigen is not known.

Whole-study results and caveats: Among non-shared clonotypes, generation probabilities were lower than among those shared by all four donors. Clonotype sharing across a few donors was observed for approximately 5% of naive CD4 clonotypes.

The source of this sequence is a man aged 18 to 30 in good health. Sequencing used naive CD4+ T cells sorted from blood. Described subset: CD45RA+ positively selected.

CDR3 amino acids: CASSSGPPYGYTF. DNA of the CDR3: TGCGCCAGCAGCTCCGGACCTCCCTATGGCTACACCTTC. This rearrangement joins TRBV5-1 to TRBJ1-2; D unclear. There are 13 residues in the CDR3. V was shortened by 3 bases and J by 4 bases, with 10 bases between the two germline ends. Germline values: CDR1 SGHRS, CDR2 YFSETQ.